These 12 T cell receptor beta chains originate from one sample sequenced in a study of blood T cell repertoires in COVID-19. Sequencing was performed with immunoSEQ multiplex PCR; in TCRdb, only in-frame clones are kept and a portion is missing. The table lists 85,000 to 95,000 clones, roughly 72% of them singletons. The sample was peripheral blood. All receptors derive from a man in his sixties or seventies with acute or convalescent COVID-19.

The chain combines TRBV5-1 with TRBJ1-5; 11 bases line up with TRBD1. There are 15 residues in the CDR3. V lost 2 bases to trimming and J lost 7 bases; unmatched junction nucleotides: 5. Germline V gene data show CDR1 as SGHRS and CDR2 as YFSETQ. CDR3 residues: CASSLGQGAEQPQHF. The CDR3 nucleotides are TGCGCCAGCAGCTTAGGACAGGGGGCAGAGCAGCCCCAGCATTTT.

The V and J genes are TRBV19 and TRBJ1-6; 8 bases align to TRBD1. In germline, CDR1 is LNHDA, CDR2 SQIVND (reference sequence). V was clipped by 10 bases and J by 10 bases; unmatched bases: 15. The CDR3 has 15 amino acids. In DNA form, the CDR3 reads TGTGCCACCGGCATGTCTGGACAGGGTCGGTCACCCCTCCACTTT. Translation gives CATGMSGQGRSPLHF.

This chain connects TRBV30 to TRBJ1-4; a possible D gene is TRBD1 (6 bases). The CDR3 has 13 residues. Trimming left V 2 bases short and J 5 bases short, with 9 bases between. Germline V gene sequence: CDR1 GTSNPN, CDR2 SVGIG (reference sequence). This chain's CDR3 is CAWSSGANEKLFF. The CDR3 nucleotides are TGTGCCTGGAGTTCAGGGGCGAATGAAAAACTGTTTTTT.

The rearrangement joins TRBV19 to TRBJ1-4; 8 bases align to TRBD1. Trimming removed 5 bases from V and 0 bases from J; junction bases left unmatched: 5. The CDR3 runs 16 residues. In germline, CDR1 is LNHDA, CDR2 SQIVND (reference sequence). The CDR3 reads CASSWTGRATNEKLFF. In DNA, the CDR3 is TGTGCCAGTAGTTGGACAGGGCGGGCAACTAATGAAAAACTGTTTTTT.

V usage is TRBV29-1 and J usage is TRBJ2-7, with TRBD1 matching over 9 bases. The CDR3 is 12 residues long. Germline V lookup: CDR1 SQVTM, CDR2 ANQGSEA. Trimming at V came to 6 bases and at J to 6 bases, leaving 6 bases not matched to a gene. DNA for the CDR3: TGCAGCGTACAGGGGGCGAACCTCGAGCAGTACTTC. Protein sequence: CSVQGANLEQYF.

The chain joins TRBV24-1 to TRBJ1-5; D gene uncertain. The germline CDR1 and CDR2 sequences are KGHDR and SFDVKD. There are 13 residues in the CDR3. Trimming removed 9 bases at V and 3 bases at J, with 11 bases between. The CDR3 sequence is CATAAQHNQPQHF. The CDR3 DNA reads TGTGCCACCGCGGCGCAGCACAATCAGCCCCAGCATTTT.

This rearrangement joins TRBV30 to TRBJ2-4, with 8 bases fitting TRBD1. The CDR3 contains 14 residues. Trimming removed 5 bases from V and 2 bases from J; junction bases left unmatched: 5. Germline V gives CDR1 GTSNPN, CDR2 SVGIG (reference sequence). Here the CDR3 reads CAWEQGGTKNIQYF. Here the CDR3 DNA reads TGTGCCTGGGAACAGGGGGGAACCAAAAACATTCAGTACTTC.

The V gene is TRBV5-1, the J gene TRBJ1-2; 8 bases align to TRBD1. J gave up 2 bases and V 0 bases, and 3 bases lay outside the gene matches. The CDR3 has 15 amino acids. CDR1 SGHRS and CDR2 YFSETQ come from the germline V gene. The CDR3 DNA is TGCGCCAGCAGCTTGGAACAGGGGGGCAACTATGGCTACACCTTC. Translation gives CASSLEQGGNYGYTF.

The V gene is TRBV3-1 (or the pseudogene TRBV3-2), the J gene TRBJ1-5, with 9 bases identical to TRBD1. V gave up 1 base and J gave up 7 bases; unmatched junction bases: 2. This CDR3 is built from 14 residues. Germline V gene lookup returns CDR1 LGHDT and CDR2 YNNKEL (reference sequence). CDR3 protein: CASSQGQGGQPQHF. In DNA form, the CDR3 reads TGTGCCAGCAGCCAAGGACAGGGGGGCCAGCCCCAGCATTTT.

The chain is built from TRBV7-2 and TRBJ2-3, with D unclear. The CDR3 length is 14 residues. Germline CDR1 reads SGHTA; CDR2 reads FQGNSA. Trimming took off 1 base at V and 2 bases at J, with 7 bases between the two ends. DNA for the CDR3: TGTGCCAGCAGCTTAGGGCCAGTCACAGATACGCAGTATTTT. Protein: CASSLGPVTDTQYF.

The gene calls are TRBV6-1 and TRBJ1-6; 10 nucleotides match TRBD1. Germline V lookup: CDR1 MNHNS, CDR2 SASEGT. CDR3 size: 15 residues. After removal of 3 bases from V and 7 bases from J, the junction contained 3 bases not matched to a gene. The CDR3 region has the DNA TGTGCCAGCAGTGACGACAGGGGGCTGAATTCACCCCTCCACTTT. It encodes CASSDDRGLNSPLHF.

In this sample, this clone turned up a few times. The chain links TRBV27 to TRBJ1-2; D is unresolved. This CDR3 has 14 amino acids. The V end lost 6 bases, the J end lost 0 bases, and 11 bases lay between the germline ends. The germline gives CDR1 MNHEY, CDR2 SMNVEV (reference sequence). The DNA of the CDR3 is TGTGCCAGCAGCCAAACATCCACTAACTATGGCTACACCTTC. It yields the protein CASSQTSTNYGYTF.